Each of the 2 T cell receptor beta chains below was sequenced from the same sample in a study of control samples from healthy donors and cancer patients. Here immunoSEQ multiplex PCR was the method, and the copy in TCRdb shows in-frame clones only, minus some. In the table there are some 90,000 clones, around 83% of which are singletons. The sequencing sample was made of blood. All receptors come from a woman between 45 and 65 years old in good health.

J is TRBJ1-2 and V is TRBV4-3; D is ambiguous. CDR1 and CDR2 from the germline V gene are LGHNA and YSLEER. The CDR3 spans 12 residues. Trimming took off 0 bases at V and 6 bases at J, with 5 bases between the two ends. CDR3 in DNA: TGCGCCAGCAGCCAAGATTTCCATGGCTACACCTTC. This gives the protein CASSQDFHGYTF.

The chain uses TRBV28 and TRBJ2-7, with D uncertain. V was shortened by 5 bases and J by 7 bases, with 12 bases between the two germline ends. The length of the CDR3 is 12 residues. In germline, CDR1 is MDHEN, CDR2 SYDVKM. In DNA form, the CDR3 reads TGTGCCAGCAGTCCCTTAGTGTTTGAGCAGTACTTC. Amino acid sequence: CASSPLVFEQYF.